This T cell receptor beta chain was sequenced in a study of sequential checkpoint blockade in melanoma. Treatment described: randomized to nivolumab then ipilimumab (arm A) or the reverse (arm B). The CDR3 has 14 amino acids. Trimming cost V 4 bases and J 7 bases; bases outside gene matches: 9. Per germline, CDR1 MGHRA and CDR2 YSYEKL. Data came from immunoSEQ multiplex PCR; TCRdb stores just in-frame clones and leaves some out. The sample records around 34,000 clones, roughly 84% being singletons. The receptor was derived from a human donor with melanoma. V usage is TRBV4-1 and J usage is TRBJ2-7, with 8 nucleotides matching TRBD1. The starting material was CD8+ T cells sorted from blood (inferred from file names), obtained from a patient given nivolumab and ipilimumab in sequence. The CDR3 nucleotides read TGCGCCAGCAGCCCGGACAGGGTCCTTAGTGAGCAGTACTTC. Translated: CASSPDRVLSEQYF.